The 31 T cell receptor beta chains reported below all come from one sample, sequenced in a study of blood T cells in healthy people across ages. Combining a sample-barcoded 5' primer with a J-beta primer mix, a second PCR ran for roughly 7 to 12 cycles. MiXCR, applied by TCRdb to the 5' RACE reads, yields one record per CDR3 protein. The data contain fewer than 1 million distinct CDR3 sequences, roughly 44% of them singletons. The material sequenced was blood. These receptors originate from a man in his 60s in good health.

The rearrangement links TRBV5-1 to TRBJ1-2; possibly TRBD1 for D (5 bases). Germline V gene lookup returns CDR1 SGHRS and CDR2 YFSETQ. CDR3 length: 15 residues. Trimming shortened V by 0 bases and J by 8 bases, and 17 bases separated the two germline ends. CDR3 region: CASSLATVPSQGYTF. The CDR3 DNA follows: TGCGCCAGCAGCTTGGCGACAGTCCCCTCGCAGGGCTACACCTTC.

The V call is TRBV3-1, the J call TRBJ2-1; no clear D gene. The J call is uncertain, as TRBJ2-7 better fits the DNA end. From germline, CDR1 is LGHDT and CDR2 YNNKEL (reference sequence). CDR3 length equals 13 residues. The CDR3 DNA follows: TGTGCCAGCAGCCAAGATAGGCACAATGAGCAGTACTTC. The encoded protein is CASSQDRHNEQYF.

The genes are TRBV5-6 and TRBJ2-4, with D possibly TRBD1 on 5 matching bases. This CDR3 has 16 amino acids. The germline V gene has CDR1 SGHDT and CDR2 YYEEEE. V lost 2 bases and J 3 bases, leaving 15 bases between the germline ends. This CDR3 is CASSFGAGRNKNIQYF. The CDR3 DNA follows: TGTGCCAGCAGCTTTGGGGCCGGGCGTAACAAAAACATTCAGTACTTC.

This clonotype was seen a handful of times. This sequence joins TRBV29-1 and TRBJ2-7; the D gene is possibly TRBD1 (5 bases). Germline CDR1 and CDR2: SQVTM and ANQGSEA. The CDR3 spans 15 residues. The V end was cut by 5 bases, the J end by 0 bases, with 17 bases between. In nucleotides, the CDR3 is TGCAGCGTTCACGACGACAGTCATTTCTCCTACGAGCAGTACTTC. Encoded protein: CSVHDDSHFSYEQYF.

The sample holds a few counts of this clonotype. The chain has TRBV6-2 or TRBV6-3 and TRBJ1-1; D possibly corresponds to TRBD1 (6 bases). Germline CDR1 MNHEY, CDR2 SVGEGT. V was trimmed by 6 bases and J by 3 bases, leaving 8 bases between them. The CDR3 length is 12 residues. For the CDR3, the DNA is TGTGCCAGCAGACAGGGTTACACTGAAGCTTTCTTT. It translates to CASRQGYTEAFF.

There are a few counts of this clonotype. J is TRBJ2-5 and V is TRBV6-2 or TRBV6-3, with D perhaps TRBD2 (5 bases). The V end lost 10 bases, the J end lost 3 bases, and 15 bases lay between the germline ends. This CDR3 spans 13 amino acids. Looked up from germline, CDR1 is MNHEY and CDR2 is SVGEGT. CDR3 DNA sequence: TGTGCCACCTTAGCGTCCCGAAAAGAGACCCAGTACTTC. Translated, it gives CATLASRKETQYF.

This clonotype was counted only a few times. The chain recombines TRBV7-9 with TRBJ2-1, with no clear D. V dropped 4 bases and J dropped 8 bases, with 9 bases sitting between them. The CDR3 has 12 residues. CDR1 is SEHNR and CDR2 is FQNEAQ in the germline V gene (reference sequence). CDR3: CASSSFFHEQFF. Written as DNA, the CDR3 is TGTGCCAGCAGCTCCTTCTTCCATGAGCAGTTCTTC. Together with reference TRBV7-9 and TRBJ2-1, the CDR3 gives the full variable domain: DTGVSQNPRHKITKRGQNVTFRCDPISEHNRLYWYRQTLGQGPEFLTYFQNEAQLEKSRLLSDRFSAERPKGSFSTLEIQRTEQGDSAMYLCASSSFFHEQFFGPGTRLTVL.

This clonotype showed up just a few times. The rearrangement links TRBV7-2 to TRBJ2-1; possibly TRBD1 or TRBD2 for D (6 bases each). V lost 2 bases to trimming and J lost 5 bases, with 13 bases between them. Germline CDR1 and CDR2: SGHTA and FQGNSA. The CDR3 runs 15 residues. The CDR3 DNA follows: TGTGCCAGCAGCTTACTGGGGGGCTCTGACAATGAGCAGTTCTTC. Its protein product is CASSLLGGSDNEQFF.

The chain has TRBV20-1 and TRBJ1-4; 9 positions agree with TRBD1. Losses at the gene ends were 6 bases for V and 8 bases for J; bases not matched to a gene: 7. The CDR3 is 13 amino acids. CDR1 is DFQATT and CDR2 is SNEGSKA in the germline V gene (reference sequence). Here the CDR3 DNA reads TGCAGTGCGTCCGGGACAGGGAAGGAAAAACTGTTTTTT. Residues: CSASGTGKEKLFF.

The chain combines TRBV6-1 with TRBJ2-7; D might be TRBD2 (6 bases). V lost 8 bases and J lost 1, with 12 bases in between. The CDR3 sequence is 13 residues long. CDR1 and CDR2 (germline): MNHNS, SASEGT. CDR3 amino acids: CASLGAGSYEQYF. The CDR3 DNA sequence: TGTGCCAGCCTCGGGGCGGGGTCCTACGAGCAGTACTTC.

The CDR3 nucleotides are TGTGCCAGCAGCGTAGGGACCAGGGTGGAGACCCAGTACTTC. Translation gives CASSVGTRVETQYF. The rearrangement joins TRBV9 to TRBJ2-5, with D maybe TRBD1 (5 bases). In germline, CDR1 is SGDLS, CDR2 YYNGEE. Trimming pared 0 bases from V and 5 bases from J, leaving 11 bases between. This CDR3 has 14 residues.

This rearrangement joins TRBV20-1 to TRBJ2-1; TRBD1 matches at 7 bases. Germline loops: CDR1 DFQATT, CDR2 SNEGSKA (reference sequence). The ends lost 0 bases at V and 4 bases at J; junction bases unmatched: 6. This CDR3 comprises 15 residues. The CDR3, as DNA: TGCAGTGCTAGAGAGAAGACAGGGTGGTACAATGAGCAGTTCTTC. Protein: CSAREKTGWYNEQFF.

The chain carries TRBV7-9 and TRBJ1-1; D gene ambiguous. The CDR3 length is 12 residues. V was trimmed by 5 bases and J by 11 bases, leaving 15 bases between them. Germline assignment: CDR1 SEHNR and CDR2 FQNEAQ (reference sequence). This CDR3 is CASSPLRTGAFF. CDR3 in DNA: TGTGCCAGCAGCCCCCTTCGGACGGGGGCTTTCTTT.

The chain employs TRBV4-3 and TRBJ2-7; D is perhaps TRBD1 (5 bases). From germline, CDR1 is LGHNA and CDR2 YSLEER. With 0 bases removed from V and 4 bases from J, the gap between germline ends came to 13 bases. This CDR3 is built from 15 residues. The CDR3 sequence is CASSQDLDIPYEQYF. The CDR3 coding sequence is TGCGCCAGCAGCCAAGATCTGGACATCCCATACGAGCAGTACTTC.

V is TRBV6-5 and J is TRBJ1-2; 11 bases line up with TRBD1. In germline, CDR1 is MNHEY, CDR2 SVGAGI. The CDR3 covers 15 residues. J lost 5 bases, V lost 7 bases, and 9 bases had no gene match. The CDR3 sequence is CASNHRDRGKYGYTF. CDR3 DNA: TGTGCCAGCAACCACCGGGACAGGGGGAAGTATGGCTACACCTTC.

This chain joins TRBV7-2 and TRBJ2-7; D may correspond to TRBD1 or TRBD2 (5 bases each). There are 16 residues in the CDR3. Between the trimmed V and J ends, which lost 1 base and 4 bases, there was a span of 17 bases. Per the germline V gene, CDR1 is SGHTA and CDR2 is FQGNSA. Here the CDR3 DNA reads TGTGCCAGCAGCTTAGTAGGAATCCGGGACGCATACGAGCAGTACTTC. Its protein is CASSLVGIRDAYEQYF.

V usage is TRBV27 and J usage is TRBJ1-3, with TRBD1 matching 11 bases. The CDR3 extends over 15 amino acids. J lost 2 bases, V lost 3 bases, and 0 bases had no gene match. From germline, CDR1 is MNHEY and CDR2 SMNVEV (reference sequence). This chain's CDR3 is CASSLGQGAGNTIYF. CDR3 nucleotide sequence: TGTGCCAGCAGTTTGGGACAGGGGGCTGGAAACACCATATATTTT.

In its sample, this clonotype was seen a few times. The V and J genes are TRBV4-3 and TRBJ1-2, with D perhaps TRBD1 (6 bases). The germline gives CDR1 LGHNA, CDR2 YSLEER. V was clipped by 0 bases and J by 4 bases, with 21 bases between them. The CDR3 has 18 residues. CDR3 DNA sequence: TGCGCCAGCAGCCAAGATAGGGGGGGCGCGCTGGGTCCCTATGGCTACACCTTC. Residues: CASSQDRGGALGPYGYTF.

This sequence joins TRBV27 and TRBJ2-3; tentative D call: TRBD2 (6 bases). This CDR3 contains 13 residues. CDR1 is MNHEY and CDR2 is SMNVEV in the germline V gene (reference sequence). Trimming left V 5 bases short and J 4 bases short, with 10 bases between. The CDR3 region has the DNA TGTGCCAGCAGTCGAAGGAGGGCAGATACGCAGTATTTT. Translating gives CASSRRRADTQYF.

J is TRBJ1-5 and V is TRBV20-1; D call uncertain. The germline gives CDR1 DFQATT, CDR2 SNEGSKA (reference sequence). V was pared by 7 bases and J by 3 bases, with 10 bases between. CDR3 length: 12 residues. CDR3 residues: CSVNRANQPQHF. The CDR3 DNA follows: TGCAGTGTTAACCGGGCCAATCAGCCCCAGCATTTT.

Of note for this clonotype: One end of the junction is discordant with germline, which a read error may explain. The rearrangement joins TRBV10-3 to TRBJ2-3; 8 bases are a match to TRBD2. The CDR3 runs 16 residues. Germline CDR1 ENHRY, CDR2 SYGVKD. The CDR3 sequence is CAISLGSGGPTDTRYF. DNA for the CDR3: TGTGCCATCTCCCTGGGGAGCGGGGGCCCCACAGATACGCGGTATTTT.

The chain uses TRBV6-2 or TRBV6-3 and TRBJ1-1; D call uncertain. Germline assignment: CDR1 MNHEY and CDR2 SVGEGT. V lost 3 bases to trimming and J lost 5 bases, with 7 bases between them. This CDR3 has 12 residues. CDR3 region: CASSYLMTEAFF. The CDR3 coding sequence is TGTGCCAGCAGTTATCTCATGACTGAAGCTTTCTTT.

This clonotype was observed a handful of times. The CDR3 loop is CASSLDPAETQYF. The CDR3, as DNA: TGTGCCAGCAGCTTAGACCCCGCTGAGACCCAGTACTTC. The V and J genes are TRBV11-2 and TRBJ2-7, with unresolved D. The DNA end lines up better with TRBJ2-5; the J call may be wrong. The germline gives CDR1 SGHAT, CDR2 FQNNGV. The CDR3 is made up of 13 amino acids.

The rearrangement joins TRBV11-2 to TRBJ1-3; perhaps TRBD1 as D (5 bases). In germline, CDR1 is SGHAT, CDR2 FQNNGV. Trimming stripped 10 bases from V and 2 bases from J, with 18 bases between. The CDR3 runs to 15 residues. CDR3 sequence (DNA): TGTGCCACCGAGGCCTTTCGGGGGGCTGGAAACACCATATATTTT. It translates to CATEAFRGAGNTIYF.

Comment on this clonotype: A much larger clone sits a single nucleotide away, making a read error possible. The genes are TRBV13 and TRBJ1-6; no firm D call. Germline V gene lookup returns CDR1 PRHDT and CDR2 FYEKMQ (reference sequence). The CDR3 runs 17 residues. Between the trimmed V and J ends, which lost 0 bases and 11 bases, there was a span of 20 bases. The CDR3 loop reads CASSLGLGDSANPPLHF. CDR3 DNA: TGTGCCAGCAGCTTAGGCCTCGGGGATTCGGCGAATCCACCCCTCCACTTT.

V gene TRBV4-3 combines with J gene TRBJ2-3, with a weak D call TRBD1 (6 bases). Germline lookup yields CDR1 LGHNA and CDR2 YSLEER. The ends were cut back, 0 bases at V and 2 bases at J, with 12 bases in the middle. CDR3 size: 16 residues. In nucleotides, the CDR3 is TGCGCCAGCAGCCAAGACGGGACATCGATCACAGATACGCAGTATTTT. It specifies CASSQDGTSITDTQYF.

For this clonotype: This sequence may be a read error, since a much larger clone differs from it by one base. The chain links TRBV6-5 to TRBJ1-2, with TRBD1 as a possible D gene (5 bases). The CDR3 totals 15 residues. Germline assignment: CDR1 MNHEY and CDR2 SVGAGI. The V gene lost 2 bases and the J gene lost 4 bases, with 14 bases spanning the gap. This CDR3 is CASSYAKGVGYGYTF. The CDR3 nucleotides are TGTGCCAGCAGTTACGCGAAAGGGGTCGGCTATGGCTACACCTTC.

The V gene is TRBV15, the J gene TRBJ2-1; 9 nucleotides match TRBD2. Losses at the gene ends were 0 bases for V and 10 bases for J; bases not matched to a gene: 4. CDR3 length: 14 amino acids. Germline-derived CDR1 and CDR2 are LNHNV and YYDKDF (reference sequence). The chain's CDR3 is CATSRDGSGREQFF. The CDR3 bases are TGTGCCACCAGCAGAGATGGAAGCGGGAGGGAGCAGTTCTTC.

V and J are TRBV7-6 and TRBJ2-1, with 8 bases matching TRBD1. The V gene's germline CDR1 is SGHVS and CDR2 FNYEAQ. Trimming took 4 bases from V and 6 from J; bases not matched to a gene: 8. This CDR3 has 15 amino acids. The CDR3 DNA reads TGTGCCAGCAGCTCAAGGACAGGGCAGGTCAATGAGCAGTTCTTC. Protein product: CASSSRTGQVNEQFF.

This clonotype appeared a few times. The V and J genes are TRBV20-1 and TRBJ1-2; tentative D call: TRBD1 (6 bases). CDR3 size: 15 residues. Germline lookup yields CDR1 DFQATT and CDR2 SNEGSKA (reference sequence). V was cut by 5 bases and J by 4 bases, with 20 bases left in between. As DNA, the CDR3 is TGCAGTGCTTCCGACCCAAACAGGGAGCCCTATGGCTACACCTTC. The encoded protein is CSASDPNREPYGYTF.

The J gene is TRBJ2-7, the V gene TRBV20-1, with D uncertain. This CDR3 is 13 amino acids long. Germline CDR1 and CDR2: DFQATT and SNEGSKA (reference sequence). V was trimmed by 6 bases and J by 5 bases, leaving 17 bases between them. CDR3 in DNA: TGCAGTGCCCTGAGTGGGTTTGGCCACGAGCAGTACTTC. Translating it yields CSALSGFGHEQYF.